The subject of this entry is one T cell receptor (beta chain). The sample is drawn from a study of blood T cell repertoires in COVID-19. Study context: There were acute and convalescent COVID-19 samples, and they came from the United States, Italy and Spain.

Enrollment of patients from Seattle took place during active infection, with longitudinal follow-up. Germline V lookup: CDR1 SNHLY, CDR2 FYNNEI. This CDR3 is 13 amino acids long. J was trimmed by 4 bases and V by 4 bases; bases with no gene match: 3. The data were produced by immunoSEQ multiplex PCR, yet TCRdb's version contains in-frame clones alone and is incomplete. This sample has some 390,000 clones, with approximately 91% found just once. The chain recombines TRBV2 with TRBJ2-7; 8 nucleotides align to TRBD1. The sequence was obtained from a woman in her 40s with COVID-19, enrolled during active disease. Source material: peripheral blood. DNA for the CDR3: TGTGCCAGCAGTGGGGACAGGCGGTACGAGCAGTACTTC. It yields the protein CASSGDRRYEQYF.